The following is a TCR beta chain sequence with its context. The antigen is unknown. This sample is part of a study of T cells in localized non-small cell lung cancer. Study-level findings and limits: A median about 54 of the top 100 tumor clones appeared in adjacent lung. Clonality of T cells reached its maximum in uninvolved adjacent lung, surpassing tumor.

TCRdb's copy holds only in-frame clones and misses some; the assay was immunoSEQ multiplex PCR. The sample lists some 80,000 clones, approximately 84% occurring once. The sequence was collected from a man aged 40 to 69 with stage I lung adenocarcinoma. The sample consisted of peripheral blood, taken before any cancer treatment.

Here the CDR3 reads CASSAGAGETQYF. The CDR3 nucleotides are TGTGCCAGCAGCGCCGGTGCAGGGGAGACCCAGTACTTC. The chain recombines TRBV7-3 with TRBJ2-5; D possibly corresponds to TRBD1 (5 bases). The length of the CDR3 is 13 residues. Germline CDR1 SGHTA, CDR2 FQGTGA. V was pared by 5 bases and J by 5 bases, with 12 bases between. Supplemented by reference TRBV7-3 and TRBJ2-5, the full variable domain reads GAGVSQTPSNKVTEKGKYVELRCDPISGHTALYWYRQSLGQGPEFLIYFQGTGAADDSGLPNDRFFAVRPEGSVSTLKIQRTERGDSAVYLCASSAGAGETQYFGPGTRLLVL.